Sequencing of this TCR beta chain was carried out in a study of CXCR3-negative and CXCR3-positive naive CD8 T cells. The wider study: Some 140 million TRB reads were obtained in total, which works out to about 1.5 +/- 0.3 million per library. Study findings and constraints: Naive cells, whether CXCR3-negative or CXCR3-positive, had similar TRBV-TRBJ usage, while memory cells differed. A higher hydrophobicity marked the TRB CDR3s of CXCR3-positive naive cells versus CXCR3-negative naive cells. Naive subsets expressed similar surface CD5; TRB CDR3 features served to infer TCR strength.

The authors made the TRB cDNA libraries by 5' RACE using UMI labels. TCRdb re-called the 5' RACE reads, yielding one record per CDR3 amino acid sequence without DNA. The sample's table shows roughly 7,000 distinct CDR3 sequences. This CDR3 is built from 15 residues. Per germline, CDR1 MNHEY and CDR2 SVGEGT. With respect to this clonotype: As yet, its antigen is unknown.

The origin of this receptor is a human donor in good health. Some clones in this sample may be carry-over from other donors' samples. The chain is built from TRBV6-2 or TRBV6-3 and TRBJ2-7; TCRdb calls TRBD1, which cannot be checked without DNA. Sequenced material: naive CXCR3+ CD8+ T cells from blood. Subset in this sample: CD45RO-CCR7+CD27+CD95- naive CD8+ T cells expressing CXCR3 (TNR3+). The CDR3 region is CASTDIGLWGDEQYF.